The clone carrying this TCR beta chain is a singleton in its sample. The identical CDR3 is also encoded by other nucleotide sequences in the sample. The record originates from a study of blood T cell repertoires in COVID-19. At the level of the study: Samples taken during acute and convalescent COVID-19 were collected in the United States, Italy and Spain. PBMCs, B-cell-depleted T cells, or T cells provided the cDNA or gDNA that made up the material.

In the original processing: Reference gene primer amplification in the assay estimated nucleated cell counts. Generated by immunoSEQ multiplex PCR, the TCRdb table keeps only in-frame clones and is missing some. That table is the source of V, J and clone size, and D and trimming were worked out from the DNA. This table holds hundreds of thousands of clones, roughly 90% found once. V dropped 4 bases and J dropped 3; count of bases not matched to a gene: 2. Germline V gives CDR1 LNHDA, CDR2 SQIVND (reference sequence). The CDR3 contains 13 residues. This receptor was taken from a man aged 60 to 69 who had recovered from COVID-19. The chain recombines TRBV19 with TRBJ1-1; the match to TRBD1 covers 7 bases. The source material was peripheral blood. In DNA form, the CDR3 reads TGTGCCAGTAGTAATACAGGGGACACTGAAGCTTTCTTT. Protein: CASSNTGDTEAFF.